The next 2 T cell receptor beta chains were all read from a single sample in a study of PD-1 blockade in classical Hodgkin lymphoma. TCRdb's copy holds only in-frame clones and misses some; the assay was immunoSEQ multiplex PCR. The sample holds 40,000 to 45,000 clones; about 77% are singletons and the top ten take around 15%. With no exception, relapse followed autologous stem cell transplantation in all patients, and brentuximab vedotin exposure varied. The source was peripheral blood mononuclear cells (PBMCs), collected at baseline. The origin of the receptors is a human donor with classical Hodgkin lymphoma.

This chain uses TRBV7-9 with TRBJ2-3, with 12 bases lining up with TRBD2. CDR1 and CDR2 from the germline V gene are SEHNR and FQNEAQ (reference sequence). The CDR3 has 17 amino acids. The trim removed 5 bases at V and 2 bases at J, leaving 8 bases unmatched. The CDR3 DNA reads TGTGCCAGCAGCGCTTGGGCTAGCGGGGGGGTCACAGATACGCAGTATTTT. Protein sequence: CASSAWASGGVTDTQYF.

The CDR3 bases are TGTGCCATCAGTGAGGTACAGGGGCACTATGGCTACACCTTC. Its protein product is CAISEVQGHYGYTF. The chain recombines TRBV10-3 with TRBJ1-2; 7 nucleotides line up with TRBD1. Germline V gives CDR1 ENHRY, CDR2 SYGVKD. V was clipped by 2 bases and J by 3 bases; unmatched bases: 3. The CDR3 totals 14 residues.